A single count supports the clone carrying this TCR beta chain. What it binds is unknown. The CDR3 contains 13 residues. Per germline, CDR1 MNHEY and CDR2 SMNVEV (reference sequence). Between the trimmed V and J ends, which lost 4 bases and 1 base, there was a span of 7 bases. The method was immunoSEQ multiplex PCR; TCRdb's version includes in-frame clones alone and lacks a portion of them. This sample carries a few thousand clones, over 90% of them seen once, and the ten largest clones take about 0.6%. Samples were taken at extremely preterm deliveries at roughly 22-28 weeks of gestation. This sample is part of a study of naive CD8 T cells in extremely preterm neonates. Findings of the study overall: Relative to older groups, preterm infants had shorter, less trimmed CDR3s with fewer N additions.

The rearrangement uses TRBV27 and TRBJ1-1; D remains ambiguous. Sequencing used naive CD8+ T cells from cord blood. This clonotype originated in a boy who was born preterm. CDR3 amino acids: CASSYGKNTEAFF. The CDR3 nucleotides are TGTGCCAGCAGTTACGGGAAGAACACTGAAGCTTTCTTT.